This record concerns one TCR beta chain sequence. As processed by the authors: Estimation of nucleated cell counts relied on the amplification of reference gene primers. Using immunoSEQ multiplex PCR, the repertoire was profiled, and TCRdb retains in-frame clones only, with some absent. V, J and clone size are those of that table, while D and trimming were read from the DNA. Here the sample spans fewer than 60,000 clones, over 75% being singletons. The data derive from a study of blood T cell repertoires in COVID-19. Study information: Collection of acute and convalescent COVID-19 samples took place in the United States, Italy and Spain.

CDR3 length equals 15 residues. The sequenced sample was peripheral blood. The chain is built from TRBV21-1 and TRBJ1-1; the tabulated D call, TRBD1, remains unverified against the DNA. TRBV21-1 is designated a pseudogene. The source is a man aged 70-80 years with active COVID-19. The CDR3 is CASSFTGGMNTEAFF. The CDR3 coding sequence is TGTGCCAGCAGCTTCACAGGGGGAATGAACACTGAAGCTTTCTTT.